A single sample gave rise to the 31 T cell receptor beta chains below, sequenced in a study of human T cells and chemical hapten exposure (dated by TCRdb to about 2021). Total RNA was extracted from unfractionated whole blood collected in Tempus Blood RNA tubes. Library method: 5' RACE. The sequencing machine was an Illumina MiSeq. The public reads were reprocessed in TCRdb via fastp at Q25 and MiXCR, keeping in-frame beta chains. CDR3 protein duplicates are merged, each entry listing the most common genes and DNA. The sample table holds over 95,000 distinct CDR3 sequences, of which around a fifth were seen once. About 3% of the sample lies in the top ten. The receptors were gathered from a human donor in good health.

This clonotype was observed a handful of times. This rearrangement joins TRBV6-1 to TRBJ1-5; D uncertain. This CDR3 comprises 16 residues. Trimming shortened V by 5 bases and J by 3 bases, and 17 bases separated the two germline ends. CDR1 is MNHNS, CDR2 SASEGT, per germline. The CDR3: CASSYPRLRDNQPQHF. CDR3 in DNA: TGTGCCAGCAGTTATCCGAGGTTAAGGGACAATCAGCCCCAGCATTTT.

The gene calls are TRBV9 and TRBJ1-5; no firm D call. The CDR3 is 15 amino acids. Germline CDR1 reads SGDLS; CDR2 reads YYNGEE. Trimming removed 4 bases from V and 0 bases from J, with 11 bases in between. The CDR3 DNA follows: TGTGCCAGCAGCTCAGGTCCCCTTAGCAATCAGCCCCAGCATTTT. Translating it yields CASSSGPLSNQPQHF.

V is TRBV7-6 and J is TRBJ2-7; TRBD2 might be the D (6 bases). Trimming left V 5 bases short and J 5 bases short, with 19 bases between. Germline V lookup: CDR1 SGHVS, CDR2 FNYEAQ. The CDR3 sequence is 15 residues long. Here the CDR3 DNA reads TGTGCCAGCAGCCCCCCGGCGGGGCGGGACCACGAGCAGTACTTC. Its translation is CASSPPAGRDHEQYF.

V gene TRBV20-1 combines with J gene TRBJ2-2; D possibly corresponds to TRBD2 (6 bases). Germline CDR1 DFQATT, CDR2 SNEGSKA (reference sequence). The CDR3 is 15 amino acids. The V and J ends lost 6 bases and 4 bases respectively, with 18 bases between them. CDR3 in amino acids: CSAEGGAGVTGELFF. The CDR3 nucleotides are TGCAGTGCGGAGGGTGGGGCTGGGGTCACCGGGGAGCTGTTTTTT.

The gene calls are TRBV7-2 and TRBJ2-3; a weak D match, TRBD1 (5 bases). V was clipped by 5 bases and J by 4 bases, with 10 bases between them. Germline CDR1 is SGHTA and CDR2 is FQGNSA. CDR3 length: 13 residues. The CDR3 nucleotides read TGTGCCAGCAGCGGCAGGGTCTCAGATACGCAGTATTTT. The encoded protein is CASSGRVSDTQYF.

This clonotype has a handful of counts. The chain joins TRBV20-1 to TRBJ2-7; D might be TRBD1 (5 bases). CDR3 length: 12 residues. The germline V gene has CDR1 DFQATT and CDR2 SNEGSKA (reference sequence). V was pared by 3 bases and J by 5 bases, with 11 bases between. Here the CDR3 reads CSASLTANEQYF. The CDR3 region has the DNA TGCAGTGCTAGCCTGACAGCTAACGAGCAGTACTTC.

This chain joins TRBV12-3 or TRBV12-4 and TRBJ2-5; D call uncertain. The V end was cut by 3 bases, the J end by 3 bases, with 8 bases between. The CDR3 loop spans 13 amino acids. CDR3 in DNA: TGTGCCAGCAGTTTTCGACGCAAAGAGACCCAGTACTTC. This gives the protein CASSFRRKETQYF.

In nucleotides, the CDR3 is TGCAGTAGAGGGGACAGGGGAAAATCCTACGAGCAGTACTTC. Residues: CSRGDRGKSYEQYF. V gene TRBV20-1 combines with J gene TRBJ2-7, with 10 bases fitting TRBD1. This CDR3 spans 14 amino acids. The ends lost 8 bases at V and 1 base at J; junction bases unmatched: 8. The germline CDR1 and CDR2 sequences are DFQATT and SNEGSKA (reference sequence).

The V and J genes are TRBV14 and TRBJ2-7; weak D call: TRBD1 (8 bases). CDR3 size: 14 residues. Germline V lookup: CDR1 SGHDN, CDR2 FVKESK. V lost 4 bases and J 2 bases, leaving 12 bases between the germline ends. The CDR3 spells CASSRGGQAYEQYF. The CDR3 region has the DNA TGTGCCAGCAGCCGCGGGGGACAGGCCTACGAGCAGTACTTC.

The DNA of the CDR3 is TGCGCCAGCAGCCCGTACGGGGCTCAGGAGGATACGCAGTATTTT. Amino acids: CASSPYGAQEDTQYF. This rearrangement joins TRBV5-1 to TRBJ2-3; D assignment may be TRBD1 or TRBD2 (5 bases each). Between the trimmed V and J ends, which lost 4 bases and 6 bases, there was a span of 18 bases. CDR1 SGHRS and CDR2 YFSETQ come from the germline V gene. The CDR3 loop spans 15 amino acids.

The chain employs TRBV29-1 and TRBJ2-3, with TRBD2 matching over 10 bases. Germline-derived CDR1 and CDR2 are SQVTM and ANQGSEA. V was pared by 6 bases and J by 5 bases, with 17 bases of the junction left unmatched. The CDR3 covers 17 residues. The CDR3 is CSVSNLAGAQEGDTQYF. The CDR3 DNA reads as TGCAGCGTATCCAACCTAGCGGGAGCTCAAGAGGGAGATACGCAGTATTTT.

The chain is built from TRBV29-1 and TRBJ1-1; 7 bases align to TRBD1. The CDR3 contains 12 residues. Germline trimming cut 7 bases from V and 7 bases from J; bases unmatched to any gene: 9. Germline loops: CDR1 SQVTM, CDR2 ANQGSEA. Written as DNA, the CDR3 is TGCAGCGCACGACAGGGTTTTATTGAAGCTTTCTTT. Translating gives CSARQGFIEAFF.

This clonotype was seen only a few times. The CDR3 DNA follows: TGTGCCAGCAGTTTAGGGCAGTTCGGGTCCTACGAGCAGTACTTC. Translation: CASSLGQFGSYEQYF. The chain has TRBV27 and TRBJ2-7; D unclear. CDR3 length equals 15 residues. Trimming pared 2 bases from V and 1 base from J, leaving 12 bases between. Germline assignment: CDR1 MNHEY and CDR2 SMNVEV (reference sequence).

The chain joins TRBV29-1 to TRBJ1-2, with D possibly TRBD1 on 6 matching bases. V was trimmed by 2 bases and J by 1 base, leaving 11 bases between them. Germline lookup yields CDR1 SQVTM and CDR2 ANQGSEA. The CDR3 totals 14 residues. The CDR3 coding sequence is TGCAGCGTTGAATCAGGGGCAGTTAACTATGGCTACACCTTC. Its translation: CSVESGAVNYGYTF.

The chain links TRBV2 to TRBJ1-5; D is uncertain. CDR1 and CDR2 from the germline V gene are SNHLY and FYNNEI. The CDR3 extends over 13 amino acids. The V end was cut by 3 bases, the J end by 11 bases, with 14 bases between. The DNA for the CDR3 is TGTGCCAGCAGTGAGTACGGTATTGGGTCCCAGCATTTT. Amino acids: CASSEYGIGSQHF.

The chain combines TRBV14 with TRBJ2-3; D uncertain. Germline V gene lookup returns CDR1 SGHDN and CDR2 FVKESK. The CDR3 loop spans 13 amino acids. V was trimmed by 1 base and J by 4 bases, leaving 6 bases between them. CDR3 residues: CASSQVYADTQYF. CDR3 DNA: TGTGCCAGCAGCCAAGTGTACGCAGATACGCAGTATTTT.

This chain joins TRBV9 and TRBJ2-7; D call uncertain. V was trimmed by 0 bases and J by 9 bases, leaving 13 bases between them. Germline loops: CDR1 SGDLS, CDR2 YYNGEE. The CDR3 has 13 amino acids. CDR3 in DNA: TGTGCCAGCAGCGTAGGAACCGTCAATCTGCAGTACTTC. Translated, it gives CASSVGTVNLQYF.

This clonotype was seen once. The chain has TRBV10-3 and TRBJ1-4; 8 positions match TRBD1. Germline lookup yields CDR1 ENHRY and CDR2 SYGVKD. This CDR3 contains 17 residues. J lost 0 bases, V lost 0 bases, and 3 bases had no gene match. The CDR3 region is CAISESGTGATNEKLFF. In nucleotides, the CDR3 is TGTGCCATCAGTGAGTCCGGGACAGGAGCAACTAATGAAAAACTGTTTTTT.

This clonotype has only a few counts. The chain couples TRBV28 to TRBJ1-2; no reliable D call. The CDR3 consists of 11 residues. The germline CDR1 and CDR2 sequences are MDHEN and SYDVKM. The V end lost 2 bases, the J end lost 6 bases, and 4 bases lay between the germline ends. The CDR3 nucleotides read TGTGCCAGCAGTTTACCCAATGGCTACACCTTC. Its translation: CASSLPNGYTF.

The CDR3 protein is CASSSDSFRGYTF. CDR3 bases: TGTGCCAGCAGTTCGGACTCATTCCGTGGCTACACCTTC. The chain has TRBV12-3 or TRBV12-4 and TRBJ1-2; D gene ambiguous. This CDR3 has 13 residues. V dropped 4 bases and J dropped 7 bases, with 13 bases sitting between them.

By proportion, this clonotype is medium-sized. The chain is built from TRBV2 and TRBJ1-2; 7 positions agree with TRBD1. Per germline, CDR1 SNHLY and CDR2 FYNNEI. The length of the CDR3 is 13 residues. V was clipped by 8 bases and J by 0 bases; unmatched bases: 3. The CDR3 nucleotides read TGTGCCAGCTTCAGGGGGTCTAACTATGGCTACACCTTC. Its protein product is CASFRGSNYGYTF.

This clonotype was seen a handful of times. This chain links TRBV6-5 with TRBJ2-1; D gene unclear. CDR3 length equals 15 residues. CDR1 and CDR2 (germline): MNHEY, SVGAGI. Trimming shortened V by 0 bases and J by 3 bases, and 9 bases separated the two germline ends. CDR3 region: CASSYSWEDYNEQFF. CDR3 in DNA: TGTGCCAGCAGTTACTCGTGGGAAGACTACAATGAGCAGTTCTTC.

This clonotype showed up just a few times. The chain recombines TRBV7-2 with TRBJ1-2; weak D call: TRBD1 (5 bases). This CDR3 region has 13 residues. Trimming left V 4 bases short and J 6 bases short, with 12 bases between. Germline CDR1 reads SGHTA; CDR2 reads FQGNSA. CDR3 loop: CASSSRTPDGYTF. CDR3 in DNA: TGTGCCAGCAGCTCCCGGACACCCGATGGCTACACCTTC.

This chain uses TRBV28 with TRBJ2-1, with TRBD2 matching over 10 bases. This CDR3 contains 17 residues. Losses at the gene ends were 2 bases for V and 7 bases for J; bases not matched to a gene: 11. Germline CDR1 and CDR2: MDHEN and SYDVKM. The CDR3 spells CASSLGKAGGPGNEQFF. CDR3 in DNA: TGTGCCAGCAGTTTAGGAAAAGCGGGAGGGCCGGGGAATGAGCAGTTCTTC.

V and J are TRBV29-1 and TRBJ2-1; 12 bases match TRBD1. V shed 6 bases and J 15 bases; nucleotides not matched to a gene: 12. Germline CDR1 is SQVTM and CDR2 is ANQGSEA. The CDR3 extends over 13 amino acids. The CDR3 sequence is CSVGPGQGARGFF. CDR3 DNA sequence: TGCAGCGTCGGACCGGGACAGGGGGCGAGGGGGTTCTTC.

The rearrangement uses TRBV10-1 and TRBJ2-1; D not certain. The CDR3 covers 13 residues. V was clipped by 2 bases and J by 10 bases, with 12 bases between them. Germline CDR1 WNHNN, CDR2 SYGVQD (reference sequence). The CDR3 region has the DNA TGCGCCAGCAGTGAGCCTCCCTCGGGCGAGCAGTTCTTC. Its protein product is CASSEPPSGEQFF.

Concerning this clonotype itself: With a much larger clone just one base away, this may be a read error. The J gene is TRBJ2-1, the V gene TRBV14; TRBD2 matches 8 bases. The CDR3 spans 15 residues. Germline CDR1 reads SGHDN; CDR2 reads FVKESK. The CDR3 spells CASRSLAGRYNERFF. The DNA of the CDR3 is TGTGCCAGCAGGTCTCTAGCGGGCCGATACAATGAGCGGTTCTTC.

The genes are TRBV29-1 and TRBJ2-4; D possibly corresponds to TRBD1 (5 bases). Per germline, CDR1 SQVTM and CDR2 ANQGSEA. This CDR3 has 13 amino acids. V was clipped by 4 bases and J by 0 bases, with 7 bases between them. In nucleotides, the CDR3 is TGCAGCGTTGGACAGAAAGCCAAAAACATTCAGTACTTC. Amino acid sequence: CSVGQKAKNIQYF.

This clonotype was seen more than once but under ten times. V usage is TRBV7-3 and J usage is TRBJ1-1; 8 positions match TRBD1. Germline V gives CDR1 SGHTA, CDR2 FQGTGA. The CDR3 is 13 residues long. Trimming at V came to 6 bases and at J to 10 bases, leaving 10 bases not matched to a gene. CDR3: CASSAQGAKGAFF. The CDR3, as DNA: TGTGCCAGCAGTGCCCAGGGGGCGAAGGGAGCTTTCTTT.

Only one count was recorded for this clonotype. This chain links TRBV27 with TRBJ2-5, with D possibly matching TRBD2 (6 bases). This CDR3 is 15 amino acids long. CDR1 is MNHEY and CDR2 is SMNVEV in the germline V gene (reference sequence). The V end was cut by 3 bases, the J end by 1 base, with 12 bases between. The CDR3 here is CASSFNSGAQETQYF. CDR3 coding DNA: TGTGCCAGCAGTTTCAATAGCGGAGCCCAAGAGACCCAGTACTTC.

The rearrangement links TRBV9 to TRBJ1-3; D is perhaps TRBD1 (5 bases). Trimming removed 1 base at V and 1 base at J, with 12 bases between. This CDR3 region has 16 residues. Germline V gives CDR1 SGDLS, CDR2 YYNGEE. The CDR3 DNA sequence: TGTGCCAGCAGCGTATCGCAGGGACTTTCTGGAAACACCATATATTTT. It is translated as CASSVSQGLSGNTIYF.